Listed here are 26 T cell receptor beta chains from one sample, sequenced in a study of CD8+ T cells in alopecia areata (dated by TCRdb to 2016 to 2019). Libraries came from the immunoSEQ multiplex PCR assay. RNA was extracted from all samples and reverse transcribed into cDNA, which served as template for TCR sequencing. What TCRdb holds here is the immuneACCESS table cut down to in-frame rearrangements. Part of the clones is not present; checked against another copy, under half of the missing clones reflect an unresolved V gene, and the others are unexplained. The sample table lists roughly 200,000 clones, about 53% of them with a count of one. The ten largest clones capture about a tenth of the sample. The sample's time point, from its label and the paper: about 5 months on oral tofacitinib. According to the study, the label for this sample's treatment or condition signals: oral pan-JAK inhibitor, 5-10 mg twice daily.

The specimen comprised CD8+ T cells sorted from blood, sampled at week 24, from a patient treated with tofacitinib. Receptors were obtained from a human donor with alopecia areata.

This clone was counted between two and nine times. This sequence joins TRBV29-1 and TRBJ2-5; possibly TRBD2 for D (5 bases). CDR1 and CDR2 from the germline V gene are SQVTM and ANQGSEA. The germline V and J ends were trimmed by 0 bases and 5 bases, with 13 bases remaining between them. The CDR3 extends over 14 amino acids. Here the CDR3 reads CSVEDHARGETQYF. The CDR3 nucleotides read TGCAGCGTTGAAGACCACGCGCGAGGGGAGACCCAGTACTTC. Full variable domain (missing parts from reference TRBV29-1 and TRBJ2-5): SAVISQKPSRDICQRGTSLTIQCQVDSQVTMMFWYRQQPGQSLTLIATANQGSEATYESGFVIDKFPISRPNLTFSTLTVSNMSPEDSSIYLCSVEDHARGETQYFGPGTRLLVL.

The sample holds one count of this clone. The chain recombines TRBV29-1 with TRBJ2-1; 8 nucleotides agree with TRBD2. The CDR3 loop spans 13 amino acids. J was trimmed by 10 bases and V by 2 bases; bases with no gene match: 7. Germline V gene data show CDR1 as SQVTM and CDR2 as ANQGSEA. Here the CDR3 DNA reads TGCAGCGTTGAACTACAGGGCGGGGGGGAGCAGTTCTTC. It yields the protein CSVELQGGGEQFF.

The chain uses TRBV19 and TRBJ2-1; 9 bases map to TRBD1. Trimming took 5 bases from V and 10 from J; bases not matched to a gene: 6. There are 13 residues in the CDR3. The germline V gene encodes CDR1 LNHDA and CDR2 SQIVND (reference sequence). In nucleotides, the CDR3 is TGTGCCAGTAGTTTTGGGACAGGGTTCGAGCAGTTCTTC. It translates to CASSFGTGFEQFF.

V and J are TRBV5-6 and TRBJ1-1, with unresolved D. The CDR3 covers 12 residues. The V gene lost 1 base and the J gene lost 9 bases, with 10 bases spanning the gap. Germline V lookup: CDR1 SGHDT, CDR2 YYEEEE. The chain's CDR3 is CASSLLGGKAFF. The CDR3 DNA reads TGTGCCAGCAGCTTGCTGGGTGGGAAAGCTTTCTTT.

V is TRBV7-2 and J is TRBJ2-5, with D possibly matching TRBD2 (5 bases). This CDR3 is 13 amino acids long. Trimming left V 1 base short and J 5 bases short, with 8 bases between. The germline CDR1 and CDR2 sequences are SGHTA and FQGNSA. The CDR3 reads CASSLVSEETQYF. In DNA form, the CDR3 reads TGTGCCAGCAGCTTAGTTAGCGAGGAGACCCAGTACTTC. The variable domain in full, completed from reference TRBV7-2 and TRBJ2-5, reads GAGVSQSPSNKVTEKGKDVELRCDPISGHTALYWYRQSLGQGLEFLIYFQGNSAPDKSGLPSDRFSAERTGGSVSTLTIQRTQQEDSAVYLCASSLVSEETQYFGPGTRLLVL.

The V gene is TRBV19, the J gene TRBJ2-5; D possibly corresponds to TRBD2 (5 bases). Trimming pared 10 bases from V and 5 bases from J, leaving 20 bases between. CDR3 size: 14 residues. CDR1 LNHDA and CDR2 SQIVND come from the germline V gene (reference sequence). The CDR3 DNA follows: TGTGCCACTTCCGGGCTTAGGAGGATGGAGACCCAGTACTTC. As protein: CATSGLRRMETQYF.

There are a few counts of this clone. Other DNA variants within this sample encode the same CDR3. The V gene is TRBV7-3, the J gene TRBJ2-3; the D gene is possibly TRBD2 (5 bases). The CDR3 has 15 amino acids. V lost 0 bases and J lost 0, with 7 bases in between. Germline V gene data show CDR1 as SGHTA and CDR2 as FQGTGA. In DNA form, the CDR3 reads TGTGCCAGCAGCTTAACAGGCGGGAGCACAGATACGCAGTATTTT. Translated, it gives CASSLTGGSTDTQYF.

The chain combines TRBV7-9 with TRBJ2-1, with D unclear. The length of the CDR3 is 12 residues. Looked up from germline, CDR1 is SEHNR and CDR2 is FQNEAQ (reference sequence). The V and J ends lost 4 bases and 4 bases respectively, with 5 bases between them. CDR3 DNA sequence: TGTGCCAGCAGCTCGGAATACAATGAGCAGTTCTTC. Its protein product is CASSSEYNEQFF.

This clone was counted a few times. The chain couples TRBV7-2 to TRBJ1-1; D ambiguous. The CDR3 runs to 15 residues. V lost 3 bases to trimming and J lost 0 bases, with 11 bases between them. Germline assignment: CDR1 SGHTA and CDR2 FQGNSA. The CDR3 region has the DNA TGTGCCAGCAGCTTTAGTATCCGGATGAACACTGAAGCTTTCTTT. Protein product: CASSFSIRMNTEAFF.

The J gene is TRBJ2-1, the V gene TRBV7-2; TRBD1 aligns across 9 bases. V was clipped by 5 bases and J by 4 bases; unmatched bases: 3. The length of the CDR3 is 14 residues. CDR1 and CDR2 (germline): SGHTA, FQGNSA. CDR3 loop: CASSPGTGYNEQFF. Written as DNA, the CDR3 is TGTGCCAGCAGCCCCGGGACAGGGTACAATGAGCAGTTCTTC.

This clone was observed a few times. This rearrangement joins TRBV7-9 to TRBJ1-1, with no clear D. Looked up from germline, CDR1 is SEHNR and CDR2 is FQNEAQ (reference sequence). The CDR3 is made up of 11 amino acids. The V end was cut by 6 bases, the J end by 1 base, with 3 bases between. The CDR3 loop reads CASSRNTEAFF. Here the CDR3 DNA reads TGTGCCAGCAGTCGGAACACTGAAGCTTTCTTT.

This clone has a handful of counts. The rearrangement joins TRBV7-2 to TRBJ2-7; 10 bases align to TRBD1. Germline V gene lookup returns CDR1 SGHTA and CDR2 FQGNSA. This CDR3 region has 14 residues. The trim removed 11 bases at V and 4 bases at J, leaving 11 bases unmatched. The chain's CDR3 is CAWSPGTGVYEQYF. DNA for the CDR3: TGTGCCTGGAGTCCTGGGACAGGGGTGTACGAGCAGTACTTC. The whole variable domain, filled in from reference TRBV7-2 and TRBJ2-7, reads GAGVSQSPSNKVTEKGKDVELRCDPISGHTALYWYRQSLGQGLEFLIYFQGNSAPDKSGLPSDRFSAERTGGSVSTLTIQRTQQEDSAVYLCAWSPGTGVYEQYFGPGTRLTVT.

This chain joins TRBV9 and TRBJ2-6, with D unresolved. CDR1 and CDR2 from the germline V gene are SGDLS and YYNGEE. V dropped 0 bases and J dropped 0 bases, with 7 bases sitting between them. The CDR3 sequence is 16 residues long. The CDR3 is CASSVATFSGANVLTF. The CDR3 DNA sequence: TGTGCCAGCAGCGTAGCTACATTCTCTGGGGCCAACGTCCTGACTTTC.

The rearrangement links TRBV23-1 to TRBJ1-5; D call uncertain. TRBV23-1 is an ORF, and what it does is uncertain. Trimming stripped 0 bases from V and 4 bases from J, with 7 bases between. There are 14 residues in the CDR3. CDR3 bases: TGCGCCAGCAGTCAATCTGTAACTAATCAGCCCCAGCATTTT. Translation gives CASSQSVTNQPQHF.

CDR3 loop: CSVPGQVYNEQFF. The CDR3, as DNA: TGCAGCGTCCCGGGACAGGTTTACAATGAGCAGTTCTTC. The chain is built from TRBV29-1 and TRBJ2-1; 8 bases are shared with TRBD1. V was pared by 6 bases and J by 4 bases, with 5 bases of the junction left unmatched. CDR3 size: 13 residues. Germline V lookup: CDR1 SQVTM, CDR2 ANQGSEA.

The V and J genes are TRBV5-1 and TRBJ2-2; 9 nucleotides line up with TRBD2. This CDR3 contains 15 residues. CDR1 is SGHRS, CDR2 YFSETQ, per germline. V lost 4 bases to trimming and J lost 3 bases; unmatched junction nucleotides: 4. The CDR3 nucleotides read TGCGCCAGCAGCCGTAGCGGGGGAGACACCGGGGAGCTGTTTTTT. Protein: CASSRSGGDTGELFF. The whole variable domain, filled in from reference TRBV5-1 and TRBJ2-2, reads KAGVTQTPRYLIKTRGQQVTLSCSPISGHRSVSWYQQTPGQGLQFLFEYFSETQRNKGNFPGRFSGRQFSNSRSEMNVSTLELGDSALYLCASSRSGGDTGELFFGEGSRLTVL.

The gene calls are TRBV25-1 and TRBJ1-2; D is ambiguous. The V and J ends lost 4 bases and 6 bases respectively, with 12 bases between them. Germline V CDR1 and CDR2: MGHDK, SYGVNS. The CDR3 loop spans 13 amino acids. Here the CDR3 reads CASSVLERDGYTF. CDR3 nucleotides: TGTGCCAGCAGTGTATTGGAACGGGATGGCTACACCTTC.

This clone has just a few counts. The same CDR3 is also encoded by other DNA sequences in this sample. The chain recombines TRBV4-3 with TRBJ2-3, with D maybe TRBD2 (6 bases). Germline V lookup: CDR1 LGHNA, CDR2 YSLEER. CDR3 length equals 14 residues. Trimming stripped 1 base from V and 5 bases from J, with 10 bases between. The CDR3 loop reads CASSQGGGEDTQYF. CDR3 in DNA: TGCGCCAGCAGCCAAGGAGGAGGGGAAGATACGCAGTATTTT.

Concerning this clone: The same CDR3 arises from other DNA sequences in this sample as well. The J gene is TRBJ2-7, the V gene TRBV27, with D possibly being TRBD1 (5 bases). V was cut by 2 bases and J by 0 bases, with 5 bases left in between. The germline V gene has CDR1 MNHEY and CDR2 SMNVEV (reference sequence). The CDR3 extends over 13 amino acids. DNA for the CDR3: TGTGCCAGCAGTTTAGGGGCCTCCTACGAGCAGTACTTC. Translating gives CASSLGASYEQYF.

The chain links TRBV6-6 to TRBJ2-2, with D tentatively TRBD1 or TRBD2 (6 bases each). This CDR3 spans 14 amino acids. V shed 5 bases and J shed 6 bases, with 13 bases lying between them. Germline CDR1 and CDR2: MNHNY and SVGAGI (reference sequence). CDR3: CASSDGGQSGELFF. CDR3 sequence (DNA): TGTGCCAGCAGTGACGGGGGCCAGTCCGGGGAGCTGTTTTTT.

The chain recombines TRBV6-1 with TRBJ2-7; D may be TRBD1 or TRBD2 (5 bases each). V was pared by 4 bases and J by 3 bases, with 22 bases between. The CDR3 length is 17 residues. Germline CDR1 and CDR2: MNHNS and SASEGT. The CDR3 spells CASSGPGDPLGNYEQYF. CDR3 nucleotide sequence: TGTGCCAGCAGTGGACCCGGGGACCCACTGGGGAACTACGAGCAGTACTTC.

This clone has just one count. The CDR3 DNA reads TGTGCCAGCAGTGAATCTGGGACCCACGGCACTGAAGCTTTCTTT. Translated, it gives CASSESGTHGTEAFF. V gene TRBV25-1 combines with J gene TRBJ1-1; maybe TRBD1 (5 bases). Germline values: CDR1 MGHDK, CDR2 SYGVNS. The CDR3 totals 15 residues. V dropped 1 base and J dropped 4 bases, with 13 bases sitting between them. The variable domain in full, completed from reference TRBV25-1 and TRBJ1-1, reads EADIYQTPRYLVIGTGKKITLECSQTMGHDKMYWYQQDPGMELHLIHYSYGVNSTEKGDLSSESTVSRIRTEHFPLTLESARPSHTSQYLCASSESGTHGTEAFFGQGTRLTVV.

The V gene is TRBV19, the J gene TRBJ1-5; D is undetermined. The germline V gene has CDR1 LNHDA and CDR2 SQIVND (reference sequence). V was clipped by 7 bases and J by 3 bases, with 19 bases between them. This CDR3 contains 16 residues. The CDR3 loop reads CASTPAGRGINQPQHF. CDR3 sequence (DNA): TGTGCCAGTACCCCGGCAGGACGCGGGATCAATCAGCCCCAGCATTTT.

There are a few counts of this clone. This rearrangement joins TRBV5-6 to TRBJ2-5; TRBD2 aligns across 8 bases. V lost 4 bases to trimming and J lost 4 bases; unmatched junction nucleotides: 6. Germline CDR1 and CDR2: SGHDT and YYEEEE. The CDR3 runs 14 residues. The DNA of the CDR3 is TGTGCCAGCAGCCAAAAAGCGGGGGTAGAGACCCAGTACTTC. It translates to CASSQKAGVETQYF.

The chain couples TRBV9 to TRBJ1-2; unclear D gene. The CDR3 sequence is 13 residues long. CDR1 and CDR2 (germline): SGDLS, YYNGEE. The V end lost 0 bases, the J end lost 4 bases, and 7 bases lay between the germline ends. CDR3 sequence reads: CASSVADGYGYTF. CDR3 nucleotide sequence: TGTGCCAGCAGCGTAGCAGACGGCTATGGCTACACCTTC. Drawing the rest from reference TRBV9 and TRBJ1-2, the complete variable domain is DSGVTQTPKHLITATGQRVTLRCSPRSGDLSVYWYQQSLDQGLQFLIQYYNGEERAKGNILERFSAQQFPDLHSELNLSSLELGDSALYFCASSVADGYGYTFGSGTRLTVV.

This clone was seen a handful of times. The J gene is TRBJ2-3, the V gene TRBV5-4; D is undetermined. The V and J ends lost 0 bases and 3 bases respectively, with 5 bases between them. The CDR3 extends over 13 amino acids. CDR1 is SGHNT, CDR2 YYREEE, per germline (reference sequence). This chain's CDR3 is CASSLDRTDTQYF. CDR3 DNA: TGTGCCAGCAGCTTGGACAGAACAGATACGCAGTATTTT. The variable domain in full, completed from reference TRBV5-4 and TRBJ2-3, reads ETGVTQSPTHLIKTRGQQVTLRCSSQSGHNTVSWYQQALGQGPQFIFQYYREEENGRGNFPPRFSGLQFPNYSSELNVNALELDDSALYLCASSLDRTDTQYFGPGTRLTVL.